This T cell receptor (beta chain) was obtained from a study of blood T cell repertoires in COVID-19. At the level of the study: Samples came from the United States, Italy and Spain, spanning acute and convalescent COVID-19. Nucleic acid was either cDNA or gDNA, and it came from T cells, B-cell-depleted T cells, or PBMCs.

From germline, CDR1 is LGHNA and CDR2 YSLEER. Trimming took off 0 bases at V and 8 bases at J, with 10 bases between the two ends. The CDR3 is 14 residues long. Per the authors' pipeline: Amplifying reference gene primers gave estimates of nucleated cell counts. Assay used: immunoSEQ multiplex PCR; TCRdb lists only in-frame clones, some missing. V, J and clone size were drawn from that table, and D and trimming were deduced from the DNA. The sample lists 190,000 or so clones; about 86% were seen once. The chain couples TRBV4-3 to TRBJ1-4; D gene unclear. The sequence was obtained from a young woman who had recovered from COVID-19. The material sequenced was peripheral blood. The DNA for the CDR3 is TGCGCCAGCAGCCAAGATGGAGTTGGGGAAAAACTGTTTTTT. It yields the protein CASSQDGVGEKLFF.